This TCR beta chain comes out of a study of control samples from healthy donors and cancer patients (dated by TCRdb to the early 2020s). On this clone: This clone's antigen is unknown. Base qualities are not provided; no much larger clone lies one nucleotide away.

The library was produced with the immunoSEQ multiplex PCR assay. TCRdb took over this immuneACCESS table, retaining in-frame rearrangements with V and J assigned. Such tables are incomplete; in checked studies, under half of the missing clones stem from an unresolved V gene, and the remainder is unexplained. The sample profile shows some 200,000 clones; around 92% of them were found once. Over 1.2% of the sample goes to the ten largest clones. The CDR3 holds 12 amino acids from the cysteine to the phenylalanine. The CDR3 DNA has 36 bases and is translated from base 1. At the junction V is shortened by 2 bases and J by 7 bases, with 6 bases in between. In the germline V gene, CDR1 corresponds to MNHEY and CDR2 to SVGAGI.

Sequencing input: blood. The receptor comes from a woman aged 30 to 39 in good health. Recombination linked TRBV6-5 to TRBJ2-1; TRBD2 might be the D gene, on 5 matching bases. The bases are TGTGCCAGCAGTTACAGAGGGAATGAGCAGTTCTTC. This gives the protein CASSYRGNEQFF.